These T cell receptor beta chains were read from a single sample in a study of blood T cell repertoires in COVID-19. This table comes from immunoSEQ multiplex PCR, and its TCRdb copy is limited to in-frame clones, with some not included. The profile shows approximately 250,000 clones, about 82% of them singletons. Input material: peripheral blood. All receptors derive from an elderly woman with COVID-19, enrolled during active disease. The conserved cysteine and the conserved F or W are not part of the CDR3 here. Fields, in order: J gene, V gene, CDR3 protein.

TRBJ2-1,TRBV5-1,ASSLQASGGSEQF
TRBJ2-3,TRBV24-1,ATSVRGQGTDTQY
TRBJ2-7,TRBV7-2,ASSLGTGSYEQY
TRBJ1-2,TRBV18,ASSPGQGYGYT
TRBJ2-1,TRBV6-5,ASGGGPPLGEQF
TRBJ1-5,TRBV19,ASSVGQQNQPQH
TRBJ1-3,TRBV18,ASSTASSGNTIY
TRBJ1-5,TRBV28,ASSPNGRVSNQPQH
TRBJ1-4,TRBV4-1,ASSQDLGARLLF
TRBJ2-5,TRBV7-7,ASSSSTSGETQY
TRBJ2-1,TRBV5-4,ASSRSGGTPTDEQF
TRBJ2-4,TRBV18,ASSPQGGQGLAKNIQY
TRBJ1-6,TRBV18,ASSPGQGYNSPLH
TRBJ1-1,TRBV5-1,ASSLEGGGTEAF
TRBJ2-7,TRBV30,AWSVSDSSYEQY
TRBJ1-2,TRBV19,ATEYRRQGTFYGYT
TRBJ1-2,TRBV6-5,ASSRTRDTKSGYT
TRBJ1-3,TRBV19,ASTHRPRSGNTIY
TRBJ1-1,TRBV19,ASSIPGSASGTEAF
TRBJ1-2,TRBV6-5,ASRSTGTLNYGYT